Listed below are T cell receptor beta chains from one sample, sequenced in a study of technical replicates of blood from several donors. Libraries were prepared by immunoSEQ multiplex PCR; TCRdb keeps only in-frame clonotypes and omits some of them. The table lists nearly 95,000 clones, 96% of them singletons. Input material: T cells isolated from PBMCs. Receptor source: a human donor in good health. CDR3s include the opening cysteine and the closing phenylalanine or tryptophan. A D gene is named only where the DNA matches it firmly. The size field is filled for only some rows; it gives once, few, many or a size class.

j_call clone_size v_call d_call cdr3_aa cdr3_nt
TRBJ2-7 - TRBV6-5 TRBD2 CASGREAYEQYF TGTGCCAGCGGGAGGGAGGCCTACGAGCAGTACTTC
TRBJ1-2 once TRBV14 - CASSQGRAYGYTF TGTGCCAGCAGCCAAGGAAGAGCCTATGGCTACACCTTC
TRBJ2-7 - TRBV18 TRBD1 CASSPSGQPNSYEQYF TGTGCCAGCTCACCATCGGGACAGCCCAATTCTTACGAGCAGTACTTC
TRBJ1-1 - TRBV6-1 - CASSEQPMNTEAFF TGTGCCAGCAGTGAACAACCTATGAACACTGAAGCTTTCTTT
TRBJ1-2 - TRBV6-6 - CASSTLWTDGYTF TGTGCCAGCAGCACCTTATGGACAGATGGCTACACCTTC
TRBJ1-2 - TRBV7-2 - CASSLDSDRSRSYTF TGTGCCAGCAGCTTAGATTCCGACAGGAGTCGGAGCTACACCTTC
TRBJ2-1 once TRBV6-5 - CASSYPSTNEQFF TGTGCCAGCAGTTACCCCTCTACTAATGAGCAGTTCTTC
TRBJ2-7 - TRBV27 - CASSPEGFGGSYEQYF TGTGCCAGCAGTCCGGAGGGGTTCGGGGGCTCCTACGAGCAGTACTTC
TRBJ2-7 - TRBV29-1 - CSVVGQGGYEQYF TGCAGCGTTGTTGGGCAGGGGGGCTACGAGCAGTACTTC
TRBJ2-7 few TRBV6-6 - CASRGGQNYEQYF TGTGCCAGCAGAGGAGGACAGAACTACGAGCAGTACTTC
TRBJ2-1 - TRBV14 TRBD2 CASSLGLVNEQFF TGTGCCAGCAGCCTCGGACTAGTCAATGAGCAGTTCTTC
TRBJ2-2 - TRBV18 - CASSQRRGTGELFF TGTGCCAGCTCACAAAGACGAGGCACCGGGGAGCTGTTTTTT
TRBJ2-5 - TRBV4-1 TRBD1 CASSRGGQGKKETQYF TGCGCCAGCAGCCGGGGGGGACAGGGTAAAAAAGAGACCCAGTACTTC
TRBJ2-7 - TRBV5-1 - CASSTTSYEQYF TGCGCCAGCAGCACCACTAGTTACGAGCAGTACTTC
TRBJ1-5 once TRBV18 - CASSVTGNNQPQHF TGTGCCAGCTCGGTTACAGGGAACAATCAGCCCCAGCATTTT
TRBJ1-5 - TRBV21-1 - CASLPGGSNQPQHF TGTGCCAGTTTACCTGGCGGTAGCAATCAGCCCCAGCATTTT
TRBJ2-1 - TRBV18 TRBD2 CASSPRAGGEDNEQFF TGTGCCAGCTCACCACGAGCGGGAGGGGAGGACAATGAGCAGTTCTTC
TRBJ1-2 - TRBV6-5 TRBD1 CASSYPGQGIYGYTF TGTGCCAGCAGTTACCCAGGACAGGGTATCTATGGCTACACCTTC
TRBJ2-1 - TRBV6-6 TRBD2 CASSYRGEGSYNEQFF TGTGCCAGCAGTTATCGGGGGGAAGGCTCCTACAATGAGCAGTTCTTC
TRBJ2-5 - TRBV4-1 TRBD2 CASSLIAGLEETQYF TGCGCCAGCAGCCTAATAGCGGGACTAGAGGAGACCCAGTACTTC
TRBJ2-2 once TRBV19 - CASSPPYYTGELFF TGTGCCAGTAGTCCTCCTTACTACACCGGGGAGCTGTTTTTT
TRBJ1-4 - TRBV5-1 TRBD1 CASSLLRDSPNEKLFF TGCGCCAGCAGCTTGCTAAGGGACAGCCCAAATGAAAAACTGTTTTTT
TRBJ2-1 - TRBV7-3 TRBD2 CASSPGLAGVNEQFF TGTGCCAGCAGCCCAGGACTAGCGGGAGTAAATGAGCAGTTCTTC
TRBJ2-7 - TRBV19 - CASSDHWGLKYEQYF TGTGCCAGTAGTGACCATTGGGGCCTTAAATACGAGCAGTACTTC
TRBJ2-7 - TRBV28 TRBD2 CASSLVLAEGEQYF TGTGCCAGCAGTTTAGTCCTAGCGGAGGGCGAGCAGTACTTC
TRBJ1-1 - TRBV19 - CACNRQGGNTEAFF TGTGCCTGTAATAGGCAGGGAGGTAACACTGAAGCTTTCTTT
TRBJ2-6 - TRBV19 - CASSRKTRWAGANVLTF TGTGCCAGTAGTAGGAAGACTAGGTGGGCTGGGGCCAACGTCCTGACTTTC
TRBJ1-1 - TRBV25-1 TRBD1 CASSEWKGQGNTEAFF TGTGCCAGCAGTGAATGGAAAGGACAGGGGAACACTGAAGCTTTCTTT